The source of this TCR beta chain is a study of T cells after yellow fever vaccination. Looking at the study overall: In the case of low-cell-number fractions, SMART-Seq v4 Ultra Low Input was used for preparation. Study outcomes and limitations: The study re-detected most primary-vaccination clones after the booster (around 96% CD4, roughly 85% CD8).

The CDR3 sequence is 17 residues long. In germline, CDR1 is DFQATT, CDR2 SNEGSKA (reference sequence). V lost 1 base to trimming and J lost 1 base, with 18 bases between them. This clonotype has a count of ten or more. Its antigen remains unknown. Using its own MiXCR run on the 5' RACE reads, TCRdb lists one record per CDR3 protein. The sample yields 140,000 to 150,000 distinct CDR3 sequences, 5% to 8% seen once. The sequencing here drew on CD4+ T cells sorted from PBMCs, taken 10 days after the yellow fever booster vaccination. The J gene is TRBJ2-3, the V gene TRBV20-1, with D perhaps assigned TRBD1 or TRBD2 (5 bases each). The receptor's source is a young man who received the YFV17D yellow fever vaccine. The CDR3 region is CSARGAGTPRGTDTQYF. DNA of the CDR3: TGCAGTGCTAGAGGTGCCGGGACCCCAAGAGGCACAGATACGCAGTATTTT.